This T cell receptor (beta chain) was recovered during a study of shared clonotypes between healthy human individuals. Broader study findings: For naive CD4 cells, roughly 5% of clonotypes were shared across a handful of donors.

Trimming cost V 0 bases and J 3 bases, with 12 bases left between them. CDR1 is MNHEY and CDR2 is SVGAGI in the germline V gene. The CDR3 is 16 amino acids. Clones were sequenced by immunoSEQ multiplex PCR, and TCRdb holds only the in-frame ones, with some missing. Among millions of clones listed, approximately 94% were seen once. Positive CCR7 selection of CD45RO-negative cells yielded the naive CD8 cells, and terminally differentiated effector memory CD45RA+ cells were excluded. This clone was detected only once. The antigen remains unidentified. Sequenced sample: naive CD8+ T cells from PBMCs. This receptor was identified in a man between 18 and 35 years old in good health. Some clones in this sample may be carry-over from other donors' samples. This sequence joins TRBV6-5 and TRBJ2-1; tentative D call: TRBD1 (5 bases). The CDR3, as DNA: TGTGCCAGCAGTTACTCGGTAGGGGCGAGCTACAATGAGCAGTTCTTC. Protein sequence: CASSYSVGASYNEQFF.